The 9 T cell receptor beta chains below were found in one sample sequenced in a study of CD8+CD57+ T cells in acquired aplastic anemia. For sequencing, patients were chosen who had shown expansion of CD8+CD57+ cells by flow cytometry. Genomic DNA acted as the template from which TCR beta VDJ combination and CDR3 sequence profiling were carried out. Each CDR3 protein is one row after TCRdb ran MiXCR on the reads. The profile shows about 150,000 distinct CDR3 sequences, roughly 50% of them singletons. The sequenced sample consisted of sorted CD4+, CD8+, or CD8+CD57+ T cells (not recorded which) from PBMCs. The source is a human donor with aplastic anemia.

The gene calls are TRBV10-3 and TRBJ2-5; 7 bases are shared with TRBD2. Germline V gene lookup returns CDR1 ENHRY and CDR2 SYGVKD. J gave up 9 bases and V 8 bases, and 18 bases lay outside the gene matches. The CDR3 consists of 15 residues. The chain's CDR3 is CAIGQGQGAGEAQYF. In nucleotides, the CDR3 is TGTGCCATCGGCCAAGGACAAGGGGCGGGGGAGGCCCAGTACTTC.

This chain uses TRBV5-1 with TRBJ1-2; 9 positions agree with TRBD1. CDR3 size: 16 residues. Losses at the gene ends were 2 bases for V and 5 bases for J; bases not matched to a gene: 10. Germline loops: CDR1 SGHRS, CDR2 YFSETQ. DNA for the CDR3: TGCGCCAGCAGCTTAAACACCGGGACAGGGTATTATGGCTACACCTTC. This sequence encodes CASSLNTGTGYYGYTF.

The count of this clonotype is one. The chain uses TRBV10-2 and TRBJ2-1; 10 bases are a match to TRBD2. V shed 2 bases, J shed 0 bases, and the junction held 7 bases outside the gene matches. The germline CDR1 and CDR2 sequences are WSHSY and SAAADI. This CDR3 region has 18 residues. CDR3 nucleotide sequence: TGCGCCAGCAGTGAGGCTAGCGGGGGTCCTAGCTCCTACAATGAGCAGTTCTTC. Its protein product is CASSEASGGPSSYNEQFF.

This clonotype was seen only a few times. V gene TRBV24-1 combines with J gene TRBJ1-5; TRBD1 is a possible D gene (5 bases). Germline-derived CDR1 and CDR2 are KGHDR and SFDVKD. V lost 2 bases and J lost 6, with 10 bases in between. There are 14 residues in the CDR3. CDR3 amino acids: CATSDSGAFQPQHF. The CDR3 bases are TGTGCCACCAGTGATTCCGGGGCTTTTCAGCCCCAGCATTTT.

This clonotype was found a few times. The chain carries TRBV30 and TRBJ1-5, with 8 bases fitting TRBD1. J gave up 6 bases and V 4 bases, and 2 bases lay outside the gene matches. Looked up from germline, CDR1 is GTSNPN and CDR2 is SVGIG (reference sequence). CDR3 length equals 12 residues. CDR3 loop: CAWTTGGQPQHF. The CDR3 DNA is TGTGCCTGGACTACAGGGGGTCAGCCCCAGCATTTT.

The CDR3 DNA reads as TGTGCCACCAGCAGGGACTCCTCCGGTCGCAAGCAGTACGTC. Translated, it gives CATSRDSSGRKQYV. The V call is TRBV15, the J call TRBJ2-7; maybe TRBD2 (5 bases). The germline V gene has CDR1 LNHNV and CDR2 YYDKDF (reference sequence). The CDR3 has 14 residues. V gave up 3 bases and J gave up 8 bases, with 17 bases separating them.

In this sample, this clonotype turned up a few times. This sequence joins TRBV2 and TRBJ2-3; either TRBD1 or TRBD2 may fit D (5 bases each). In germline, CDR1 is SNHLY, CDR2 FYNNEI. The CDR3 has 12 amino acids. Trimming took off 2 bases at V and 6 bases at J, with 6 bases between the two ends. As DNA, the CDR3 is TGTGCCAGCAGTGAATGGGGGGATACGCAGTATTTT. Its translation: CASSEWGDTQYF.

This clonotype was observed at least ten times. This chain uses TRBV19 with TRBJ1-1; a weak D match, TRBD1 (6 bases). The CDR3 is 14 residues long. V was pared by 10 bases and J by 2 bases, with 17 bases between. Germline CDR1 and CDR2: LNHDA and SQIVND (reference sequence). In DNA, the CDR3 is TGTGCCACAAAAGTACAGGGTGGAAACACTGAAGCTTTCTTT. Its translation is CATKVQGGNTEAFF.

This clonotype was counted between two and nine times. A much bigger clone sits one base away, suggesting this may be a read error. The genes are TRBV5-1 and TRBJ2-1, with 8 bases matching TRBD2. The germline CDR1 and CDR2 sequences are SGHRS and YFSETQ. The CDR3 sequence is 13 residues long. CDR3: CASSTTSVNEQLF. The CDR3 bases are TGCGCCAGCAGCACGACTAGCGTCAATGAGCAGCTCTTC.